The 5 T cell receptor beta chains given below trace back to one sample, sequenced in a study of vaccination and CD4 T cells after COVID-19. Sample treatment: roughly nine-day PBMC culture with coronavirus spike peptide pools or control peptides (ViraFEST assay). An unexposed donor provided the CD4+ T cells, which were collected before the COVID-19 pandemic (2011-2018). The Oncomine TCR Beta short-read assay was applied to DNA of cultured CD4+ T cells. A single record per CDR3 protein comes from TCRdb applying MiXCR to the PCR reads. This repertoire shows more than 4,500 distinct CDR3 sequences, about 32% found once; its top ten account for 28%. These TCRs' antigens remain unknown. Sequencing was performed on CD4+ T cells from blood, cultured in vitro. The receptor source for this set is a human donor in good health.

This clonotype has a handful of counts. The chain is built from TRBV5-1 and TRBJ1-2; D is unclear. The CDR3 sequence is 12 residues long. Trimming took off 3 bases at V and 8 bases at J, with 11 bases between the two ends. The germline V gene has CDR1 SGHRS and CDR2 YFSETQ. This CDR3 reads CASSSDTVGYTF. The CDR3 DNA reads TGCGCCAGCAGCTCCGATACGGTCGGCTACACCTTC.

The V and J genes are TRBV20-1 and TRBJ1-3; 8 nucleotides agree with TRBD1. This CDR3 has 14 residues. Looked up from germline, CDR1 is DFQATT and CDR2 is SNEGSKA (reference sequence). The V gene end was trimmed by 3 bases and the J gene end by 3 bases; junction bases not matched to a gene: 4. CDR3: CSASSGTGGNTIYF. The CDR3, as DNA: TGCAGTGCTAGTAGTGGGACAGGTGGAAACACCATATATTTT.

The chain combines TRBV27 with TRBJ1-5; D is unresolved. Looked up from germline, CDR1 is MNHEY and CDR2 is SMNVEV (reference sequence). Trimming stripped 2 bases from V and 7 bases from J, with 9 bases between. This CDR3 is built from 13 residues. CDR3 amino acids: CASSLSWVQPQHF. Here the CDR3 DNA reads TGTGCCAGCAGTTTAAGTTGGGTGCAGCCCCAGCATTTT.

The chain combines TRBV4-2 with TRBJ2-5; 7 bases are shared with TRBD2. The length of the CDR3 is 15 residues. The germline V gene encodes CDR1 LGHNA and CDR2 YNFKEQ. Trimming cost V 0 bases and J 1 base; bases outside gene matches: 2. CDR3 nucleotides: TGTGCCAGCAGCCAAGATCGCGGGGGCCAAGAGACCCAGTACTTC. Its protein product is CASSQDRGGQETQYF.

The rearrangement links TRBV6-5 to TRBJ1-1, with D possibly being TRBD1 (6 bases). Trimming left V 2 bases short and J 11 bases short, with 12 bases between. The CDR3 has 12 amino acids. CDR1 is MNHEY, CDR2 SVGAGI, per germline. The CDR3 region has the DNA TGTGCCAGCAGTTACCCGAATCAGGGGGCTTTCTTT. Translated, it gives CASSYPNQGAFF.